Below are 2 T cell receptor beta chains sequenced from a single sample in a study of shared clonotypes between healthy human individuals. Produced via immunoSEQ multiplex PCR; TCRdb's table is partial and in-frame only. The sample carries a few million clones, roughly 92% recorded once. The sequenced sample was naive CD4+ T cells sorted from blood. Subset here: CD45RA+ positively selected. The source of these receptors is a man in his late teens or twenties in good health.

On this clone: A junction boundary mismatches the germline segment, possibly from a read error. The chain joins TRBV6-5 to TRBJ1-5; D gene ambiguous. CDR1 MNHEY and CDR2 SVGAGI come from the germline V gene. The CDR3 spans 14 residues. The CDR3 reads CVSSSSTGGQPQHF. The CDR3 region has the DNA TGTGTCAGCAGTTCCTCGACGGGCGGTCAGCCCCAGCATTTT.

The chain joins TRBV5-1 to TRBJ2-3, with TRBD1 identical over 7 bases. Germline CDR1 is SGHRS and CDR2 is YFSETQ. This CDR3 contains 15 residues. V trimming: 0 bases; J trimming: 6 bases; junction bases outside the gene matches: 7. The CDR3 coding sequence is TGCGCCAGCAGCTTGGTGGAAAGGGGGCCGGATACGCAGTATTTT. Residues: CASSLVERGPDTQYF.